These T cell receptor beta chains were read from a single sample in a study of identical twins. TCRdb fed the 5' RACE reads into MiXCR, producing one record per CDR3 protein. This table has some 1,600,000 distinct CDR3 sequences, roughly a third appearing once. Specimen: cord blood. Source of these receptors: a newborn girl in good health. Each CDR3 is given with its conserved first and last residue. A D gene is named only where the DNA matches it firmly. The size of a clone is reported for some rows only, either as once, few or many, or as a class for expanded clones.

clone_size,d_call,cdr3_length,v_call,j_call,cdr3_nt,cdr3_aa
.,TRBD2,16,TRBV29-1,TRBJ2-3,TGCAGCGTTGAAGATCTAGCGGGGGGGAGCACAGATACGCAGTATTTT,CSVEDLAGGSTDTQYF
.,.,14,TRBV6-1,TRBJ1-5,TGTGCCAGCAGTACCCAGAAGGGCAATCAGCCCCAGCATTTT,CASSTQKGNQPQHF
once,.,16,TRBV20-1,TRBJ1-1,TGCAGTGCTAGAGATGGGAGTCAACAGTTGAACACTGAAGCTTTCTTT,CSARDGSQQLNTEAFF
few,TRBD1,16,TRBV28,TRBJ2-1,TGTGCCAGCAGTTTTAATCCGGGACAGGCTTACAATGAGCAGTTCTTC,CASSFNPGQAYNEQFF
many,TRBD2,13,TRBV20-1,TRBJ2-7,TGCAGTGTCGCGGGGGGACTCAGCTACGAGCAGTACTTC,CSVAGGLSYEQYF
.,TRBD1,15,TRBV14,TRBJ2-7,TGTGCCAGCAGCCAAGATGGAACAGGGGGGCACGAGCAGTACTTC,CASSQDGTGGHEQYF
few,TRBD2,17,TRBV10-3,TRBJ2-3,TGTGCCATCAGTGAGTCGCCGGCGGGGGTGAGCACAGATACGCAGTATTTT,CAISESPAGVSTDTQYF
.,.,15,TRBV20-1,TRBJ2-3,TGCAGTGCTATGGTACCCGTCCCGAGCACAGATACGCAGTATTTT,CSAMVPVPSTDTQYF
few,TRBD1,14,TRBV5-1,TRBJ1-2,TGCGCCAGCAGCGTCGGGACAGGGGACTATGGCTACACCTTC,CASSVGTGDYGYTF
few,TRBD2,15,TRBV3-1,TRBJ2-7,TGTGCCAGCAGCCAATTTGTAGCGGGGCACAATGAGCAGTACTTC,CASSQFVAGHNEQYF
.,TRBD2,15,TRBV20-1,TRBJ2-1,TGCAGTGCTACTTACGCGGGACTAGCGTTCAATGAGCAGTTCTTC,CSATYAGLAFNEQFF
.,.,13,TRBV27,TRBJ2-2,TGTGCCAGCAGTTTATGGGCCACCGGGGAGCTGTTTTTT,CASSLWATGELFF
few,.,11,TRBV29-1,TRBJ2-7,TGCAGCGTCCAGGACAGCTACGAGCAGTACTTC,CSVQDSYEQYF
.,.,14,TRBV7-8,TRBJ2-7,TGTGCCAGCAGCTCCATAGCGAGGGGATGGGAGCAGTACTTC,CASSSIARGWEQYF
few,.,16,TRBV10-2,TRBJ2-7,TGCGCCAGCCAGCTCTCTCTCTCTAGCAGGCCCTACGAGCAGTACTTC,CASQLSLSSRPYEQYF
many,.,15,TRBV7-8,TRBJ1-6,TGTGCCAGCAGCTTCTTAGACAGGAAGGGTTCACCCCTCCACTTT,CASSFLDRKGSPLHF